Listed here are 7 T cell receptor beta chains from one sample, sequenced in a study of tumor and adjacent non-tumor tissue in lung cancer. Three rounds of nested PCR, following a modified ARM-PCR protocol, produced the TCRbeta library. TCRdb reanalysed the multiplex PCR reads using MiXCR and keeps one entry per CDR3 protein. Altogether approximately 79,000 distinct CDR3 sequences are present, roughly two thirds being singletons, with the ten largest covering around 16%. RNA was extracted from bulk tissue without any cell sorting. Sequencing input: lung tumor tissue. The receptors were gathered from a man aged 65-85 years with non-small cell lung cancer.

There are a few counts of this clonotype. The V call is TRBV20-1, the J call TRBJ1-5; D ambiguous. Germline CDR1 and CDR2: DFQATT and SNEGSKA (reference sequence). The germline V and J ends were trimmed by 5 bases and 0 bases, with 11 bases remaining between them. The CDR3 spans 14 residues. The DNA of the CDR3 is TGCAGTGCTTCGACGGATTATAGCAATCAGCCCCAGCATTTT. This codes for CSASTDYSNQPQHF.

About this clonotype: Relative to the germline gene, one junction end is altered; a read error may explain this. The gene calls are TRBV6-6 and TRBJ2-2; the match to TRBD1 covers 11 bases. The CDR3 runs 14 residues. CDR1 and CDR2 from the germline V gene are MNHNY and SVGAGI (reference sequence). The CDR3 DNA reads as TGTGCCAGCAGTCGGACAGGGGGCACCGGGGAGCTGCTTTTT. It encodes CASSRTGGTGELLF.

This clonotype showed up many times. The CDR3 sequence: CASSPRTSFYNEQFF. CDR3 coding DNA: TGTGCCAGCAGTCCTCGGACATCTTTCTACAATGAGCAGTTCTTC. This chain joins TRBV28 and TRBJ2-1, with a weak D call TRBD1 (5 bases). There are 15 residues in the CDR3. V was cut by 5 bases and J by 3 bases, with 14 bases left in between. The germline V gene has CDR1 MDHEN and CDR2 SYDVKM. Variable domain in full (rest from reference TRBV28 and TRBJ2-1): DVKVTQSSRYLVKRTGEKVFLECVQDMDHENMFWYRQDPGLGLRLIYFSYDVKMKEKGDIPEGYSVSREKKERFSLILESASTNQTSMYLCASSPRTSFYNEQFFGPGTRLTVL.

This sequence joins TRBV28 and TRBJ2-2, with 8 nucleotides matching TRBD2. V trimming: 6 bases; J trimming: 9 bases; junction bases outside the gene matches: 9. The CDR3 has 14 residues. CDR1 and CDR2 (germline): MDHEN, SYDVKM. The CDR3 here is CASRGLEGERELFF. Written as DNA, the CDR3 is TGTGCCAGCAGGGGACTAGAGGGAGAAAGGGAGCTGTTTTTT. The full variable domain, completed using reference TRBV28 and TRBJ2-2, is DVKVTQSSRYLVKRTGEKVFLECVQDMDHENMFWYRQDPGLGLRLIYFSYDVKMKEKGDIPEGYSVSREKKERFSLILESASTNQTSMYLCASRGLEGERELFFGEGSRLTVL.

The V and J genes are TRBV12-3 or TRBV12-4 and TRBJ2-5, with a tentative D call TRBD1 (5 bases). The CDR3 loop spans 14 amino acids. Trimming shortened V by 8 bases and J by 5 bases, and 18 bases separated the two germline ends. DNA of the CDR3: TGTGCCAGCCGGACGGGTCAGGGCGGTGAGACCCAGTACTTC. Amino acid sequence: CASRTGQGGETQYF.

On this clonotype: A read error may be the cause here, since a much bigger clone is one base away. The CDR3 does not close with the conserved phenylalanine or tryptophan, likely indicating a read error. CDR3 region: CASSYSRETQYL. The CDR3 DNA is TGTGCCAGCAGTTACTCACGAGAGACCCAGTACCTC. The V call is TRBV6-5, the J call TRBJ2-5, with D hard to call. The V gene lost 0 bases and the J gene lost 4 bases, with 3 bases spanning the gap. The CDR3 is 12 residues long. The germline V gene encodes CDR1 MNHEY and CDR2 SVGAGI.

Details on this clonotype: Because the CDR3 is missing its conserved closing phenylalanine or tryptophan, this is likely a read error. The DNA is omitted, as the CDR3 cannot be located on it reliably, and the CDR3 follows TCRdb's listing. This chain uses TRBV4-1 with TRBJ2-3; TRBD2 is the table's D call and was not checked against the DNA. From germline, CDR1 is MGHRA and CDR2 YSYEKL. A total of 16 residues make up the CDR3, ends included. The CDR3 sequence is CASRVASGRFIDTLYL.